The clone carrying this T cell receptor (beta chain) appeared many times. Its antigen is unknown. The data stem from a study of T cells in Graves' hyperthyroidism and ophthalmopathy. Study findings and constraints: Most clonotypes that expanded in the thyroid above 0.001 also showed up in blood. From stable hyperthyroidism, ophthalmopathy was set apart by a 13 V-J model.

Unmatched junction bases numbered 4, after V lost 6 bases and J lost 5 bases. The CDR3 totals 15 residues. Germline V gene lookup returns CDR1 SEHNR and CDR2 FQNEAQ (reference sequence). Amplification of TCR beta CDR3 regions was performed using RNA transcripts as template. The TCR CDR3 first-round RT-PCR relied on the HTBI primer set. TCRdb itself ran the multiplex PCR reads through MiXCR, one entry per CDR3 protein. This sample has over 300,000 distinct CDR3 sequences, with about an eighth found just once. Input material: blood. This clonotype was obtained from a woman aged 35 to 49 with Graves' ophthalmopathy. The genes are TRBV7-9 and TRBJ2-3, with 14 bases matching TRBD2. The CDR3 nucleotides read TGTGCCAGCAGTCTCGGGACTAGCGGGGGAGATACGCAGTATTTT. Residues: CASSLGTSGGDTQYF.